This TCR beta chain was identified in a study of T cell changes during pregnancy in multiple sclerosis. Measured with immunoSEQ multiplex PCR; TCRdb has only the in-frame clones, and not every one. This sample yields about 75,000 clones, of which roughly 90% are seen a single time; roughly 1% belongs to the top ten. Germline-derived CDR1 and CDR2 are MDHEN and SYDVKM. V gave up 10 bases and J gave up 5 bases, with 18 bases separating them. The CDR3 sequence is 13 residues long. The sample consisted of peripheral blood, taken in the first trimester of pregnancy. The chain employs TRBV28 and TRBJ2-7; D may be TRBD2 (6 bases). This receptor was obtained from a female donor in good health, enrolled as a control in a pregnancy study. The CDR3 sequence: CAIVDGTRDEQYF. The CDR3 DNA reads TGTGCCATCGTGGACGGGACTCGGGACGAGCAGTACTTC. Drawing the rest from reference TRBV28 and TRBJ2-7, the complete variable domain is DVKVTQSSRYLVKRTGEKVFLECVQDMDHENMFWYRQDPGLGLRLIYFSYDVKMKEKGDIPEGYSVSREKKERFSLILESASTNQTSMYLCAIVDGTRDEQYFGPGTRLTVT.